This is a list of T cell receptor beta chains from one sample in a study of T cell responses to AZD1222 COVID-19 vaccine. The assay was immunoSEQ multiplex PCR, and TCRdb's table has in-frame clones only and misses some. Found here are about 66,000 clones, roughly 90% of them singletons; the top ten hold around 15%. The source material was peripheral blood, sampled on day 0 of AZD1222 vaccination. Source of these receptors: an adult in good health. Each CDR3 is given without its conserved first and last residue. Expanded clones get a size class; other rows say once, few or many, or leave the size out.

ASSQVTGTGGYEQY	NA	TRBV4-3
ASSPLTGIKSYEQY	NA	TRBV18
ASSRRYVGGESPYEQY	NA	TRBV11-2
ASSPPPGRGTDTQY	few	TRBV28
AISELGGFGYT	once	TRBV10-3
ASSPTRGPGTEAF	NA	TRBV11-3
ASSLAVVAGGSEQF	few	TRBV5-1
ASSSHHTGRTEAF	NA	TRBV5-6
ASSLEASSGGGDTQY	few	TRBV13
ASSPPFPGQGSGTEAF	NA	TRBV18
ASSQVGGEDTQY	NA	TRBV3-1/TRBV3-2
ASSEGAGAPYNEQF	NA	TRBV6-1
ASFSAAREGWEY	NA	TRBV6-5
ASSYSPGLRNEQF	NA	TRBV6-2/TRBV6-3
ASNEGSGARNQPQH	NA	TRBV19
ASSLEPFNEQF	NA	TRBV7-9
ASREEPNTEAF	NA	TRBV19
AWRRLAHSGNTIY	NA	TRBV30
ATSGGDGSTDTQY	NA	TRBV24-1